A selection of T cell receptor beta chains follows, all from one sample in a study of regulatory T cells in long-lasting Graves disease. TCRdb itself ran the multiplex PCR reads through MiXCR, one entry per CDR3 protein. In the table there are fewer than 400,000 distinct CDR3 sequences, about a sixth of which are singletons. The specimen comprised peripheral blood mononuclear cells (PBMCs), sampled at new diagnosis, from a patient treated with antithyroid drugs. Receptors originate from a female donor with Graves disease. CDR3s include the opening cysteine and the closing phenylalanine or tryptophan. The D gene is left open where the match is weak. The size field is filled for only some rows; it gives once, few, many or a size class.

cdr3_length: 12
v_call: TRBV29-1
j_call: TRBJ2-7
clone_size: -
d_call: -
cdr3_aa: CSVGGSGYEQYF
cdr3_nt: TGCAGCGTTGGGGGATCGGGCTACGAGCAGTACTTC

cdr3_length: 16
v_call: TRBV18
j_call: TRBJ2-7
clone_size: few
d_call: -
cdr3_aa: CASSPPWWGLSYEQYF
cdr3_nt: TGTGCCAGCTCACCACCTTGGTGGGGCCTCTCCTACGAGCAGTACTTC

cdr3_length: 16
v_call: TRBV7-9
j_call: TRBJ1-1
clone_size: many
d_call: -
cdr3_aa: CASSPRGVQGNTEAFF
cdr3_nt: TGTGCCAGCAGCCCGCGAGGGGTTCAGGGAAACACTGAAGCTTTCTTT

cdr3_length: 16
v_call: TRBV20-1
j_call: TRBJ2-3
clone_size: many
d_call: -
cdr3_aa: CSAPPLGSGYTDTQYF
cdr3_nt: TGCAGTGCCCCGCCGTTGGGTAGCGGTTACACAGATACGCAGTATTTT

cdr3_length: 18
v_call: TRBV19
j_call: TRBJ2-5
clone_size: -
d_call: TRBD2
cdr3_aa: CASSSPGFSGRTVRTQYF
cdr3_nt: TGTGCCAGTAGTTCTCCAGGGTTTAGCGGGAGGACCGTACGGACCCAGTACTTC

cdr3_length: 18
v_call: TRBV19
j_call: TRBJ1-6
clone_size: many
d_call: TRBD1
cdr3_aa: CASSIFPRDRGKNSPLHF
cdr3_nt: TGTGCCAGTAGTATATTCCCCCGGGACAGGGGGAAGAATTCACCCCTCCACTTT

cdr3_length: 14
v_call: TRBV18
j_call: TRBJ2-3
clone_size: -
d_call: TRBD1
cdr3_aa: CASSKDRVTDTQYF
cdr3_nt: TGTGCCAGCTCTAAGGACAGGGTGACAGATACGCAGTATTTT

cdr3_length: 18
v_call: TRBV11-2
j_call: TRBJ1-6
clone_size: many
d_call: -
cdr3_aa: CASSLGISRDIYNSPLHF
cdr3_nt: TGTGCCAGCAGCTTAGGGATCTCACGGGACATCTATAATTCACCCCTCCACTTT

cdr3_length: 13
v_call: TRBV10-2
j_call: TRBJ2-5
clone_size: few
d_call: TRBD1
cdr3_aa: CASNQTGLETQYF
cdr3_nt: TGCGCCAGCAATCAGACAGGGCTGGAGACCCAGTACTTC

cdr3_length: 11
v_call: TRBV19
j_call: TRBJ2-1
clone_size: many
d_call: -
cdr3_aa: CASSISYEQFF
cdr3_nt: TGTGCCAGTAGTATTAGTTATGAGCAGTTCTTC

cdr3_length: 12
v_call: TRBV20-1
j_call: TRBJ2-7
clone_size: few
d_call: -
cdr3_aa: CSAPGGGYEQYF
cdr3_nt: TGCAGTGCTCCTGGGGGCGGCTACGAGCAGTACTTC

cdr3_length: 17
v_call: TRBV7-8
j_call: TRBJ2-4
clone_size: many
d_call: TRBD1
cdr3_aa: CASSTGGTGLAKNIQYF
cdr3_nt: TGTGCCAGCAGCACCGGAGGGACAGGACTAGCCAAAAACATTCAGTACTTC

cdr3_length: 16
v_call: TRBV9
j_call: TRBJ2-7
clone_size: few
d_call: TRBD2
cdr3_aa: CASSVGPPGGGYEQYF
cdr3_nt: TGTGCCAGCAGCGTAGGCCCCCCGGGAGGGGGCTACGAGCAGTACTTC

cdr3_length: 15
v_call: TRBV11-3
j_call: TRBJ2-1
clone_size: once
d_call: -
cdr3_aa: CASSELTGLRETQFF
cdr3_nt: TGTGCCAGCAGCGAGCTAACAGGGCTGCGAGAGACCCAGTTCTTC

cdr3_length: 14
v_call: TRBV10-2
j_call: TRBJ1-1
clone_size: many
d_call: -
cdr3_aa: CASSAERGNTEAFF
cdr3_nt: TGCGCCAGCAGTGCCGAAAGGGGGAACACTGAAGCTTTCTTT

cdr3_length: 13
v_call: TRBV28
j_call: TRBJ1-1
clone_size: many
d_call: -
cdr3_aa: CASTSEGSTEAFF
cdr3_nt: TGTGCCAGCACCTCCGAAGGCAGCACTGAAGCTTTCTTT

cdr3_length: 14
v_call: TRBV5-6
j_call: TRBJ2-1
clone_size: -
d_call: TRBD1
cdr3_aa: CASGPPGQTNEQFF
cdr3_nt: TGTGCCAGCGGCCCCCCGGGACAGACCAATGAGCAGTTCTTC

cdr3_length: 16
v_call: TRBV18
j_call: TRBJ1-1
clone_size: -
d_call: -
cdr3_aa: CASSPGGFRSRTEAFF
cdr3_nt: TGTGCCAGCTCACCGGGGGGATTCAGGAGTAGGACTGAAGCTTTCTTT

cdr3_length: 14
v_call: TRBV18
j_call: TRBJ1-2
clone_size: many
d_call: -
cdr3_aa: CASSPQRANYGYTF
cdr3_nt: TGTGCCAGCTCACCCCAAAGGGCTAACTATGGCTACACCTTC

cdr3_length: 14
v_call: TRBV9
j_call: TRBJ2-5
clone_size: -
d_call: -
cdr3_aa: CASSVAEGWETQYF
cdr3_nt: TGTGCCAGCAGCGTGGCAGAAGGGTGGGAGACCCAGTACTTC

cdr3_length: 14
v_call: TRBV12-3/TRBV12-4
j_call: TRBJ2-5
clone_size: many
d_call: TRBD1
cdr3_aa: CASSFGTGEGTQYF
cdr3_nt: TGTGCCAGCAGTTTTGGGACAGGGGAAGGGACCCAGTACTTC

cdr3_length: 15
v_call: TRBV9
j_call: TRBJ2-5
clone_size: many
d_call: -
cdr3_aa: CASSVVGSWWETQYF
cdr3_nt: TGTGCCAGCAGCGTAGTGGGTAGCTGGTGGGAGACCCAGTACTTC

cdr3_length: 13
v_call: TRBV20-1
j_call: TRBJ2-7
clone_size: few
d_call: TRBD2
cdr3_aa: CSARGLANYEQYF
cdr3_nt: TGCAGTGCTAGAGGACTAGCTAACTACGAGCAGTACTTC

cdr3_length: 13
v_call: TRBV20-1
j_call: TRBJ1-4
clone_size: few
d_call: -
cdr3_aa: CSAFTGKNEKLFF
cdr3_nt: TGCAGTGCTTTTACAGGGAAGAATGAAAAACTGTTTTTT

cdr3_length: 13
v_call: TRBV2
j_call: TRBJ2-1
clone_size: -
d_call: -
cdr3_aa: CASAGDRGNEQFF
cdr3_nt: TGTGCCAGCGCTGGGGACCGAGGTAATGAGCAGTTCTTC

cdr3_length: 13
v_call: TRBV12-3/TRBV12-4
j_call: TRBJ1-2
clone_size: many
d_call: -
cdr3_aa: CASSEDTNYGYTF
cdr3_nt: TGTGCCAGCAGCGAAGATACTAACTATGGCTACACCTTC

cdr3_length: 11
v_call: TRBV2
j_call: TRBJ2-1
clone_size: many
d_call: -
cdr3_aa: CASSPENEQFF
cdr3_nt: TGTGCCAGCAGTCCCGAGAATGAGCAGTTCTTC

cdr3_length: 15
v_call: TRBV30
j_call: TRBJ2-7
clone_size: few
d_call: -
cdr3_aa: CAWSPPPRGSYEQYF
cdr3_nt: TGTGCCTGGAGTCCTCCCCCCCGCGGCTCCTACGAGCAGTACTTC

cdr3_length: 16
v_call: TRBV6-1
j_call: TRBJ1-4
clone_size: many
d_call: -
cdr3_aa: CASRPRLESINEKLFF
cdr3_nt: TGTGCCAGCAGACCAAGGTTGGAGTCGATTAATGAAAAACTGTTTTTT

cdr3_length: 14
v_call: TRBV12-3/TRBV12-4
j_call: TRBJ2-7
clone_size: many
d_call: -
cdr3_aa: CASRAGGLPYEQYF
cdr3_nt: TGTGCCAGCAGGGCAGGGGGGTTACCCTACGAGCAGTACTTC

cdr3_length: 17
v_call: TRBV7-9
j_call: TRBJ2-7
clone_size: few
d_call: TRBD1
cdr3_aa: CASSLGPLTGSTYEQYF
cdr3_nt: TGTGCCAGCAGCTTAGGTCCCCTGACAGGGTCTACCTACGAGCAGTACTTC

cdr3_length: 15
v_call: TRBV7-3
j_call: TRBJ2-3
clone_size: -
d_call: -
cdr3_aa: CASSLDPGRTDTQYF
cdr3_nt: TGTGCCAGCAGCCTTGACCCAGGGCGCACAGATACGCAGTATTTT

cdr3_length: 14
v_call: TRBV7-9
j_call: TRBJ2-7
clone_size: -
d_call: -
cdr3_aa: CASSLAGRLDEQYF
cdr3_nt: TGTGCCAGCAGCTTAGCAGGGCGGCTCGACGAGCAGTACTTC

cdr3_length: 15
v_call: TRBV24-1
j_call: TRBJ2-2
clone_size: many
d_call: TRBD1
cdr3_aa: CATSDVQGPGGELFF
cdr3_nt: TGTGCCACCAGTGATGTACAGGGGCCCGGCGGGGAGCTGTTTTTT

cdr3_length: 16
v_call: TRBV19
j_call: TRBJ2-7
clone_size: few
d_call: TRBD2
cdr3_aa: CASSMFSGRNLYEQYF
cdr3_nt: TGTGCCAGTAGTATGTTTAGCGGGAGGAATCTTTACGAGCAGTACTTC

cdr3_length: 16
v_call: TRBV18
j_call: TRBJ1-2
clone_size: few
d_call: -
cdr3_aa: CASSQSFPGATYGYTF
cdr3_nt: TGTGCCAGCTCACAAAGTTTCCCTGGGGCCACCTATGGCTACACCTTC

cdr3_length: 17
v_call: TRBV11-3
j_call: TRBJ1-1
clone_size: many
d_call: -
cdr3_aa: CASNRGTFYDMNTEAFF
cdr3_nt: TGTGCCAGCAACCGAGGGACATTCTACGATATGAACACTGAAGCTTTCTTT

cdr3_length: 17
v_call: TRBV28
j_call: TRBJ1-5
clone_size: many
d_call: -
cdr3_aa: CASAWVSGLKEHQPQHF
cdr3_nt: TGTGCCAGCGCCTGGGTCTCGGGCCTCAAAGAACATCAGCCCCAGCATTTT

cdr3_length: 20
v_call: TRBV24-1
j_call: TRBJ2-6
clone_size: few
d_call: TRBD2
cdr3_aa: CATSAATSGRTNSGANVLTF
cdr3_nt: TGTGCCACCAGTGCCGCCACTAGCGGGAGGACTAACTCTGGGGCCAACGTCCTGACTTTC

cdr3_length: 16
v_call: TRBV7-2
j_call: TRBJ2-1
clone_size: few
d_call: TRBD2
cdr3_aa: CASSLERTSGRNEQFF
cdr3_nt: TGTGCCAGCAGCTTAGAGCGGACTAGCGGGAGAAATGAGCAGTTCTTC

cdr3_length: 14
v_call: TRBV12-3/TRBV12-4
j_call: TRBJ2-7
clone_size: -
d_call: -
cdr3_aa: CASRPTGRSYEQYF
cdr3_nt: TGTGCCAGCAGACCAACGGGACGGAGCTACGAGCAGTACTTC

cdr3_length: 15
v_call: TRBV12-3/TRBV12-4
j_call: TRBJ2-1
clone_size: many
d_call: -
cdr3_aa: CASSLRGSQMNEQFF
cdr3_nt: TGTGCCAGCAGTTTGAGAGGGAGTCAGATGAATGAGCAGTTCTTC

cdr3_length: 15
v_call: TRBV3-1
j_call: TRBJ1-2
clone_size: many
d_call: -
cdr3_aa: CASSPTGTHNYGYTF
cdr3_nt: TGTGCCAGCAGCCCCACCGGGACTCACAACTATGGCTACACCTTC

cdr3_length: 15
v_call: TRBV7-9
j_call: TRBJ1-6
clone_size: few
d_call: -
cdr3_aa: CASSLSGAFGSPLHF
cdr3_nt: TGTGCCAGCAGCTTATCAGGGGCGTTTGGTTCACCCCTCCACTTT

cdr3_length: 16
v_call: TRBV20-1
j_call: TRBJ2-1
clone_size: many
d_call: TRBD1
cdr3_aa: CSARDGAGTEYNEQFF
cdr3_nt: TGCAGTGCTAGAGATGGGGCCGGGACAGAATACAATGAGCAGTTCTTC

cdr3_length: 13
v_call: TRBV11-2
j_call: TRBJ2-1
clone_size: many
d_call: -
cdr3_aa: CASSRPPYKWQFF
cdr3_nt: TGTGCCAGCAGCCGACCTCCCTATAAATGGCAGTTCTTC

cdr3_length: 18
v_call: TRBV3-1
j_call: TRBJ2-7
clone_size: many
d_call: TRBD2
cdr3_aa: CASSQGAKLGTSSYEQYF
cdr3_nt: TGTGCCAGCAGCCAAGGGGCAAAACTAGGGACTAGCAGCTACGAGCAGTACTTC

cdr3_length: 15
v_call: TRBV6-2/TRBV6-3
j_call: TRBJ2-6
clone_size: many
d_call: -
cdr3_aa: CASSELGAGANVLTF
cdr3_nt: TGTGCCAGCAGTGAGTTGGGAGCTGGGGCCAACGTCCTGACTTTC

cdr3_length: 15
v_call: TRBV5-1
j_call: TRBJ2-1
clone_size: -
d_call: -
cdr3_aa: CASSLGSGVGNEQFF
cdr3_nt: TGCGCCAGCAGCTTGGGTTCGGGAGTAGGCAATGAGCAGTTCTTC

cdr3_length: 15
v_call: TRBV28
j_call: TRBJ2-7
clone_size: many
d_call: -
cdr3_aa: CASSGSRAYSYEQYF
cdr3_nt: TGTGCCAGCAGCGGATCTCGAGCATACTCCTACGAGCAGTACTTC

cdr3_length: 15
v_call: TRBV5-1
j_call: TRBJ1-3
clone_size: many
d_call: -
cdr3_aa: CASSLGTPSGNTIYF
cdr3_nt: TGCGCCAGCAGCTTGGGGACCCCTTCTGGAAACACCATATATTTT

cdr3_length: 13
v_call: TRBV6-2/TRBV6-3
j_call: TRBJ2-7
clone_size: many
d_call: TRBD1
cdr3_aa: CASSYSIRDREYF
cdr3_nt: TGTGCCAGCAGTTACTCTATCCGGGACAGGGAGTACTTC

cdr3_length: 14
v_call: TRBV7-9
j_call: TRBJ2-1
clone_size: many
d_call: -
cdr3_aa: CASSLGPTRNEQFF
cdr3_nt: TGTGCCAGCAGCCTGGGGCCGACTAGAAATGAGCAGTTCTTC

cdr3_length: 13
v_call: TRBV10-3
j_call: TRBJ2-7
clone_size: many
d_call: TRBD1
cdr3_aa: CAISVDREVEQYF
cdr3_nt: TGTGCCATCAGTGTGGACAGGGAAGTCGAGCAGTACTTC

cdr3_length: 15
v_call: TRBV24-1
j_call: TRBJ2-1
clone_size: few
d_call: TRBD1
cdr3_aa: CATSVTGERGNEQFF
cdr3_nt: TGTGCCACCAGTGTAACAGGGGAAAGGGGCAATGAGCAGTTCTTC